These 24 T cell receptor beta chains were sequenced from one sample in a study of T cell repertoires in cytomegalovirus infection. Each CDR3 protein is one row after TCRdb ran MiXCR on the reads. Of about 130,000 distinct CDR3 sequences in the sample, 25% to 35% were seen once. Their cognate antigens are unknown. Sequencing used CD8+ T cells from cultured PBMCs, obtained from culture after CMV antigen stimulation. The source is a human donor in good health (CMV status not recorded). Some clones in this sample may be carry-over from other donors' samples.

This chain joins TRBV6-5 and TRBJ1-1, with D possibly matching TRBD1 (5 bases). CDR3 size: 12 residues. With 7 bases removed from V and 1 base from J, the gap between germline ends came to 7 bases. Germline-derived CDR1 and CDR2 are MNHEY and SVGAGI. The DNA of the CDR3 is TGTGCCAGCAACAGGCGGAACACTGAAGCTTTCTTT. Translated: CASNRRNTEAFF.

This clonotype has only a few counts. The chain is built from TRBV5-1 and TRBJ2-4, with no clear D. Germline V lookup: CDR1 SGHRS, CDR2 YFSETQ. The CDR3 extends over 14 amino acids. The V end lost 2 bases, the J end lost 3 bases, and 9 bases lay between the germline ends. As DNA, the CDR3 is TGCGCCAGCAGCTTAGGGATGGGCAAAAACATTCAGTACTTC. Amino acid sequence: CASSLGMGKNIQYF.

In its sample, this clonotype was seen many times. The chain carries TRBV6-1 and TRBJ1-5; perhaps TRBD1 as D (6 bases). The CDR3 loop spans 17 amino acids. The germline V gene encodes CDR1 MNHNS and CDR2 SASEGT. V lost 7 bases, J lost 4 bases, and 23 bases lay in between. CDR3 DNA sequence: TGTGCCAGCAACAGGGATCAGGTGGTGGTGTGGAATCAGCCCCAGCATTTT. Protein: CASNRDQVVVWNQPQHF.

J is TRBJ1-5 and V is TRBV12-3 or TRBV12-4, with a weak D call TRBD1 (6 bases). This CDR3 spans 14 amino acids. With 6 bases removed from V and 7 bases from J, the gap between germline ends came to 16 bases. The CDR3 here is CASSLGTFGQPQHF. CDR3 DNA sequence: TGTGCCAGCAGCCTGGGGACATTCGGACAGCCCCAGCATTTT.

The V and J genes are TRBV10-3 and TRBJ1-3; the match to TRBD1 covers 9 bases. V dropped 5 bases and J dropped 4; count of bases not matched to a gene: 6. CDR3 length: 15 residues. CDR1 ENHRY and CDR2 SYGVKD come from the germline V gene. This CDR3 reads CAISPWTGEGNTIYF. The CDR3 nucleotides are TGTGCCATCAGTCCATGGACAGGGGAGGGAAACACCATATATTTT.

This clonotype was seen a few times. The genes are TRBV5-5 and TRBJ2-6; D is unresolved. Deletions cut 4 bases from V and 0 bases from J, with 8 bases between. Germline V gives CDR1 SGHKS, CDR2 YYEKEE (reference sequence). The CDR3 runs to 15 residues. CDR3 bases: TGTGCCAGCAGCCCTACAAGCTCTGGGGCCAACGTCCTGACTTTC. Translating it yields CASSPTSSGANVLTF.

About this clonotype: At one of its ends the junction is not consistent with the germline gene, which may arise from a read error. The chain combines TRBV4-1 with TRBJ1-1, with D perhaps TRBD1 (5 bases). Germline CDR1 and CDR2: MGHRA and YSYEKL. CDR3 length: 15 residues. CDR3 DNA: TGTGCCAGCAGCCAAGATTGGGGGATTTTCTCTGAAGCTTTCTTT. This encodes CASSQDWGIFSEAFF.

This clonotype has more than one count but fewer than ten. The chain employs TRBV2 and TRBJ2-2, with 12 nucleotides matching TRBD1. Germline lookup yields CDR1 SNHLY and CDR2 FYNNEI. Unmatched junction bases numbered 8, after V lost 3 bases and J lost 3 bases. This CDR3 has 18 residues. The CDR3 loop reads CASSESRDRGQDTGELFF. The CDR3, as DNA: TGTGCCAGCAGTGAGAGCCGGGACAGGGGGCAAGACACCGGGGAGCTGTTTTTT.

The table lists this clonotype with a few counts. The genes are TRBV3-1 and TRBJ1-5; D gene ambiguous. Trimming shortened V by 1 base and J by 7 bases, and 8 bases separated the two germline ends. The CDR3 spans 13 residues. The V gene's germline CDR1 is LGHDT and CDR2 YNNKEL (reference sequence). As DNA, the CDR3 is TGTGCCAGCAGCCAAGGAGGGTCACAGCCCCAGCATTTT. Amino acid sequence: CASSQGGSQPQHF. The whole variable domain, remainder taken from reference TRBV3-1 and TRBJ1-5, is DTAVSQTPKYLVTQMGNDKSIKCEQNLGHDTMYWYKQDSKKFLKIMFSYNNKELIINETVPNRFSPKSPDKAHLNLHINSLELGDSAVYFCASSQGGSQPQHFGDGTRLSIL.

The genes are TRBV28 and TRBJ2-5, with D maybe TRBD2 (7 bases). The V gene's germline CDR1 is MDHEN and CDR2 SYDVKM. CDR3 length: 14 amino acids. Between the trimmed V and J ends, which lost 7 bases and 5 bases, there was a span of 17 bases. CDR3 protein: CASTAKWGGETQYF. DNA for the CDR3: TGTGCCAGCACGGCGAAGTGGGGGGGCGAGACCCAGTACTTC. Looking up the rest from reference TRBV28 and TRBJ2-5 gives the full variable domain: DVKVTQSSRYLVKRTGEKVFLECVQDMDHENMFWYRQDPGLGLRLIYFSYDVKMKEKGDIPEGYSVSREKKERFSLILESASTNQTSMYLCASTAKWGGETQYFGPGTRLLVL.

This clonotype has just a few counts. V and J are TRBV7-8 and TRBJ2-1, with 9 bases fitting TRBD1. Trimming at V came to 5 bases and at J to 7 bases, leaving 9 bases not matched to a gene. The CDR3 loop spans 15 amino acids. CDR1 and CDR2 from the germline V gene are SGHVS and FQNEAQ. CDR3 bases: TGTGCCAGCAGCCATACCGGGACAGGGAAAAATGAGCAGTTCTTC. This encodes CASSHTGTGKNEQFF.

The rearrangement uses TRBV12-3 or TRBV12-4 and TRBJ1-1; the D is unclear. CDR3 length: 20 residues. V shed 3 bases and J shed 0 bases, with 26 bases lying between them. This chain's CDR3 is CASSFLTPRREGAMNTEAFF. CDR3 in DNA: TGTGCCAGCAGTTTTTTGACCCCTAGGCGAGAAGGAGCGATGAACACTGAAGCTTTCTTT.

The chain recombines TRBV10-3 with TRBJ2-7, with D hard to call. V lost 6 bases to trimming and J lost 4 bases, with 13 bases between them. Germline assignment: CDR1 ENHRY and CDR2 SYGVKD. The CDR3 sequence is 13 residues long. Here the CDR3 reads CAISVSTLYEQYF. DNA for the CDR3: TGTGCCATCAGCGTCTCGACCCTATACGAGCAGTACTTC.

J is TRBJ2-1 and V is TRBV6-1, with TRBD2 matching over 7 bases. This CDR3 is 13 amino acids long. The J segment lost 7 bases and the V segment lost 1 base, leaving 1 base of the junction unmatched. Germline V gene sequence: CDR1 MNHNS, CDR2 SASEGT. As DNA, the CDR3 is TGTGCCAGCAGTGAAGGGGGGGGGAATGAGCAGTTCTTC. This translates into CASSEGGGNEQFF.

This clonotype was detected many times. The genes are TRBV7-2 and TRBJ2-1; D not certain. This CDR3 is 15 amino acids long. Trimming pared 3 bases from V and 7 bases from J, leaving 16 bases between. CDR1 is SGHTA and CDR2 is FQGNSA in the germline V gene. CDR3 sequence (DNA): TGTGCCAGCAGCTTCATACTGCATGGGGAAAATGAGCAGTTCTTC. Protein sequence: CASSFILHGENEQFF.

The rearrangement uses TRBV4-2 and TRBJ1-4; 7 bases align to TRBD1. V was pared by 4 bases and J by 8 bases, with 7 bases of the junction left unmatched. In germline, CDR1 is LGHNA, CDR2 YNFKEQ. The CDR3 is 14 amino acids. CDR3 nucleotides: TGTGCCAGCAGCCCCCAGGGGGGTCAAGAAAAACTGTTTTTT. It is translated as CASSPQGGQEKLFF.

The table lists this clonotype with many counts. The chain has TRBV6-1 and TRBJ2-2, with 10 bases matching TRBD1. The CDR3 has 18 residues. V lost 2 bases, J lost 4 bases, and 10 bases stayed unmatched. Germline V gene sequence: CDR1 MNHNS, CDR2 SASEGT. The CDR3 spells CASSELTGTGVVTGELFF. The CDR3 nucleotides read TGTGCCAGCAGTGAACTCACCGGGACAGGGGTAGTCACCGGGGAGCTGTTTTTT.

The rearrangement uses TRBV4-1 and TRBJ2-5; weak D call: TRBD2 (6 bases). The CDR3 spans 17 residues. V lost 8 bases and J lost 5, with 27 bases in between. Germline V gives CDR1 MGHRA, CDR2 YSYEKL. The CDR3 loop reads CASGPPAAAGYGETQYF. The CDR3 nucleotides are TGCGCCAGCGGACCCCCCGCCGCGGCGGGGTATGGGGAGACCCAGTACTTC.

The sample holds a few counts of this clonotype. The chain couples TRBV4-3 to TRBJ2-6; D is unresolved. The CDR3 sequence is 17 residues long. The ends were cut back, 0 bases at V and 2 bases at J, with 11 bases in the middle. CDR1 is LGHNA and CDR2 is YSLEER in the germline V gene. CDR3 sequence reads: CASSQDPDGAGANVLTF. The CDR3 nucleotides read TGCGCCAGCAGCCAAGATCCCGACGGTGCTGGGGCCAACGTCCTGACTTTC.

The table lists this clonotype with a few counts. In nucleotides, the CDR3 is TGTGCCAGCAGCTTGCAGGCAGGCCCCTCCGATACGCAGTATTTT. Translating it yields CASSLQAGPSDTQYF. This chain uses TRBV5-6 with TRBJ2-3; D is ambiguous. This CDR3 contains 15 residues. Per the germline V gene, CDR1 is SGHDT and CDR2 is YYEEEE. V was clipped by 1 base and J by 6 bases, with 15 bases between them.

This clonotype was observed a few times. The chain couples TRBV20-1 to TRBJ1-5, with a weak D call TRBD1 (6 bases). The CDR3 totals 16 residues. Trimming removed 0 bases from V and 0 bases from J, with 12 bases in between. Germline lookup yields CDR1 DFQATT and CDR2 SNEGSKA (reference sequence). In nucleotides, the CDR3 is TGCAGTGCTAGAGACTTAACGGGACATAGCAATCAGCCCCAGCATTTT. Protein sequence: CSARDLTGHSNQPQHF.

The chain is built from TRBV7-9 and TRBJ2-1, with D possibly being TRBD1 (6 bases). Germline CDR1 is SEHNR and CDR2 is FQNEAQ (reference sequence). This CDR3 has 14 residues. V lost 4 bases to trimming and J lost 8 bases, with 15 bases between them. For the CDR3, the DNA is TGTGCCAGCAGCTGGGGGCACGGGCCCGATGAGCAGTTCTTC. It encodes CASSWGHGPDEQFF. Looking up the rest from reference TRBV7-9 and TRBJ2-1 gives the full variable domain: DTGVSQNPRHKITKRGQNVTFRCDPISEHNRLYWYRQTLGQGPEFLTYFQNEAQLEKSRLLSDRFSAERPKGSFSTLEIQRTEQGDSAMYLCASSWGHGPDEQFFGPGTRLTVL.

J is TRBJ1-5 and V is TRBV7-6, with TRBD1 as a possible D gene (5 bases). Germline-derived CDR1 and CDR2 are SGHVS and FNYEAQ. Trimming removed 0 bases from V and 2 bases from J, with 11 bases in between. The CDR3 covers 16 residues. CDR3 bases: TGTGCCAGCAGCTTAGCGGTGGGGGGAGGCAATCAGCCCCAGCATTTT. Amino acid sequence: CASSLAVGGGNQPQHF.

This clonotype was detected only a few times. One junction end disagrees with the germline gene, perhaps due to a read error. DNA for the CDR3: TGCGCCAGCAGCGTTGGTGGGACGGGAATCGTCTTC. Translated, it gives CASSVGGTGIVF. The chain joins TRBV5-1 to TRBJ2-7; the D gene could be TRBD1 or TRBD2 (5 bases each). In germline, CDR1 is SGHRS, CDR2 YFSETQ. The CDR3 consists of 12 residues.